A selection of T cell receptor beta chains follows, all from one sample in a study of cytomegalovirus exposure and HLA in healthy donors. Produced via immunoSEQ multiplex PCR; TCRdb's table is partial and in-frame only. Among tens of thousands of clones listed, approximately 93% were seen once. Sample: PBMCs. Every receptor here comes from a woman in her twenties or thirties in good health and CMV-seronegative. Both conserved end residues are part of each CDR3. Each record gives: CDR3 DNA, CDR3 protein, J gene, V gene, D gene, clone size. D genes are given only for firm matches. Clone size is shown for a subset of rows, as once, few, many or a class of expanded clone.

TGTGCCAGCAGCATCAACAGGGGGCGAATGGCTGAAGCTTTCTTT | CASSINRGRMAEAFF | TRBJ1-1 | TRBV7-2 | TRBD1 | NA
TGTGCCAGCAGCTTGAGGCTTGGGCTAGCGGGAGGAGGAGAGACCCAGTACTTC | CASSLRLGLAGGGETQYF | TRBJ2-5 | TRBV7-9 | TRBD2 | NA
TGTGCCTGGAGTGGCAGGGGCTTCAACACCGGGGAGCTGTTTTTT | CAWSGRGFNTGELFF | TRBJ2-2 | TRBV30 | NA | NA
TGTGCCAGCAGCTTAGACTATAACACCGGGGAGCTGTTTTTT | CASSLDYNTGELFF | TRBJ2-2 | TRBV7-7 | NA | NA
TGTGCCAGCAGCCCCCGGGGGAACACTGAAGCTTTCTTT | CASSPRGNTEAFF | TRBJ1-1 | TRBV7-3 | NA | NA
TGTGCCAGCAGCTTAGATATGAACACCGGGGAGCTGTTTTTT | CASSLDMNTGELFF | TRBJ2-2 | TRBV11-2 | NA | NA
TGTGCCATCACCGGGGGGGGCTACGAGCAGTACTTC | CAITGGGYEQYF | TRBJ2-7 | TRBV10-3 | TRBD2 | NA
TGTGCCTGGACGGAAGGTCGTGGCAGGATGAACACTGAAGCTTTCTTT | CAWTEGRGRMNTEAFF | TRBJ1-1 | TRBV30 | NA | NA
TGTGCTAGTGGTTTGTGGGGGGGTGGCTACACCTTC | CASGLWGGGYTF | TRBJ1-2 | TRBV12-5 | NA | NA
TGCGCCACTCAGCAGAGCGGGTCCAGTTCAGATACGCAGTATTTT | CATQQSGSSSDTQYF | TRBJ2-3 | TRBV10-1 | NA | NA
TGTGCCAGCAGTTTGGGGGGACCCTCCTACAATGAGCAGTTCTTC | CASSLGGPSYNEQFF | TRBJ2-1 | TRBV27 | NA | NA
TGTGCCAGCAGCTTAGGCGGACAGGGTAGCCTCTCCTACGAGCAGTACTTC | CASSLGGQGSLSYEQYF | TRBJ2-7 | TRBV7-2 | TRBD1 | NA
TGTGCCAGCAGCGCCCGGGCAGGGCCCATCCAAGAGACCCAGTACTTC | CASSARAGPIQETQYF | TRBJ2-5 | TRBV21-1 | NA | once
TGTGCCAGCAGCGAAAGGGGGCTTGGAGAAAAACTGTTTTTT | CASSERGLGEKLFF | TRBJ1-4 | TRBV6-1 | TRBD1 | NA
TGTGCCAGCAGCTTCGAGGTCCAGGGCCATGGCTACACCTTC | CASSFEVQGHGYTF | TRBJ1-2 | TRBV11-2 | NA | NA
TGTGCCACCCCTAAGACGGCGGGGAAGTACTTC | CATPKTAGKYF | TRBJ2-7 | TRBV2 | NA | NA
TGTGCCAGTAGTCTAACGGGACAGGGGAGGGATCAGCCCCAGCATTTT | CASSLTGQGRDQPQHF | TRBJ1-5 | TRBV19 | TRBD1 | NA
TGTGCCAGTAGAGATACTAGGGCCAAAAACATTCAGTACTTC | CASRDTRAKNIQYF | TRBJ2-4 | TRBV19 | NA | NA
TGTGCCAGCAGCTTAGTCGGACAGGCTTACGAGCAGTACTTC | CASSLVGQAYEQYF | TRBJ2-7 | TRBV13 | TRBD1 | NA
TGTGCCAGCGGCCAGGGGGCACACAATGAGCAGTTCTTC | CASGQGAHNEQFF | TRBJ2-1 | TRBV7-3 | TRBD1 | NA
TGTGCCAGTAGTATGACAGGGACCCTAAATCAGCCCCAGCATTTT | CASSMTGTLNQPQHF | TRBJ1-5 | TRBV19 | TRBD1 | NA
TGTGCCAGCAGCTCGACGGTAGGGAGAATTTCACCCCTCCACTTT | CASSSTVGRISPLHF | TRBJ1-6 | TRBV7-2 | NA | NA
TGTGCCAGCAGCATCAGGGGGTGGGATCGAGATGGCTACACCTTC | CASSIRGWDRDGYTF | TRBJ1-2 | TRBV7-9 | TRBD1 | NA
TGTGCCATCAGTGAGGGGCCACGGGGCTACACCTTC | CAISEGPRGYTF | TRBJ1-2 | TRBV10-3 | NA | NA
TGTGCCTGGAGAGAAGGTCCAGGGGGCTTCTATGGCTACACCTTC | CAWREGPGGFYGYTF | TRBJ1-2 | TRBV30 | TRBD1 | NA
TGTGCCAGTAGTACCAACTACGAGCAGTACTTC | CASSTNYEQYF | TRBJ2-7 | TRBV19 | NA | few
TGTGCCAGTAGTGTCCCAAGACAGGGAAGTTATGGCTACACCTTC | CASSVPRQGSYGYTF | TRBJ1-2 | TRBV19 | TRBD1 | NA
TGTGCCAGCAGGATCCTCAATCGTGAGGGGGCGCAAGGCTACACCTTC | CASRILNREGAQGYTF | TRBJ1-2 | TRBV27 | TRBD1 | NA
TGTGCCAGCTCCCAGGCCCAGAGGGCACGGCAGCCCCAGCATTTT | CASSQAQRARQPQHF | TRBJ1-5 | TRBV5-6 | NA | NA
TGCGCCAGCAGCTTAACTAGCGGGGGTGGAGAGACCCAGTACTTC | CASSLTSGGGETQYF | TRBJ2-5 | TRBV5-1 | TRBD2 | NA
TGTGCCAGCAGTTGGACTAGCGGGGGGGCAGAGACCCAGTACTTC | CASSWTSGGAETQYF | TRBJ2-5 | TRBV6-5 | TRBD2 | NA
TGTGCCAGCAACGCCGGGACAGGCTCCTACAATGAGCAGTTCTTC | CASNAGTGSYNEQFF | TRBJ2-1 | TRBV9 | TRBD1 | NA
TGTGCCATCAGTGAAACAGGGAACCTCAATCAGCCCCAGCATTTT | CAISETGNLNQPQHF | TRBJ1-5 | TRBV10-3 | NA | NA
TGTGCCAGCAGCCCGGACAGGGGAGGGGAGACCCAGTACTTC | CASSPDRGGETQYF | TRBJ2-5 | TRBV11-3 | TRBD1 | NA